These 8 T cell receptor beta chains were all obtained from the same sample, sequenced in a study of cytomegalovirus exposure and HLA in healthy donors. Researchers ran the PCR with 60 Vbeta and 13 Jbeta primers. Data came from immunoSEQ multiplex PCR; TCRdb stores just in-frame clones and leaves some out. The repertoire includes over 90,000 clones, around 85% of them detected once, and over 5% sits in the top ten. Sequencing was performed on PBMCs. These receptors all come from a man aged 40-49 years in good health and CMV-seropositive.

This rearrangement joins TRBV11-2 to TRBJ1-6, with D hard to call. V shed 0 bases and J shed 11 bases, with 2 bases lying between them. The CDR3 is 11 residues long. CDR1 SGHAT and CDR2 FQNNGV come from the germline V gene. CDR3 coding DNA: TGTGCCAGCAGCTTAGACACACCCCTCCACTTT. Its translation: CASSLDTPLHF.

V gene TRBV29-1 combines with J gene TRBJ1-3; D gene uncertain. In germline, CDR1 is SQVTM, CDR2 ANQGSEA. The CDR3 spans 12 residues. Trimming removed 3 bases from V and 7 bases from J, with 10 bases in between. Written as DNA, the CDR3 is TGCAGCGTTGATACCGAGGGTAACACCATATATTTT. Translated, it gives CSVDTEGNTIYF.

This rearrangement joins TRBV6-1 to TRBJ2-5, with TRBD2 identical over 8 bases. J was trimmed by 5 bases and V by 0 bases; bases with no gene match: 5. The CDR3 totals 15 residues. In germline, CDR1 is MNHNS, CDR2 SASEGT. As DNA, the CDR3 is TGTGCCAGCAGTGAAGCAGCGGGGGTGGCTGAGACCCAGTACTTC. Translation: CASSEAAGVAETQYF.

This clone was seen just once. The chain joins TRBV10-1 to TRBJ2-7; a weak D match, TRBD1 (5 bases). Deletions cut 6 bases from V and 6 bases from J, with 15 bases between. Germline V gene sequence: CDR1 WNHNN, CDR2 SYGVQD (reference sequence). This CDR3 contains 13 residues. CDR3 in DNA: TGCGCCAGCAGCAGACAAAGGGGTGGCGAGCAGTACTTC. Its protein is CASSRQRGGEQYF.

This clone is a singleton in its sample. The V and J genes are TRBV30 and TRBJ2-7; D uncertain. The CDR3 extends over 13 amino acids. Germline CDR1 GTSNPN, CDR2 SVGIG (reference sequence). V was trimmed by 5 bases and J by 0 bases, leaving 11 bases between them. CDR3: CAWGRSSSYEQYF. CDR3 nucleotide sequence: TGTGCCTGGGGCCGTTCCAGCTCCTACGAGCAGTACTTC.

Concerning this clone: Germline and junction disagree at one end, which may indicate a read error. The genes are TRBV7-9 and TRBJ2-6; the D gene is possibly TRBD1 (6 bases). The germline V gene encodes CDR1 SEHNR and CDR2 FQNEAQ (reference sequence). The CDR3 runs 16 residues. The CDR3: CSSSSNRVSGANVLTF. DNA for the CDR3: TGTTCCAGCAGCTCGAACAGGGTTTCTGGGGCCAACGTCCTGACTTTC.

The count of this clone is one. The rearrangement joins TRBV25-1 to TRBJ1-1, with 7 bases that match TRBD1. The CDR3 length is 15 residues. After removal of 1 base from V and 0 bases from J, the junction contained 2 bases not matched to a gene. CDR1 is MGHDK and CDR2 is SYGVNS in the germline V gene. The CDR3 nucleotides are TGTGCCAGCAGTGAATGGACAGGAATGAACACTGAAGCTTTCTTT. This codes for CASSEWTGMNTEAFF.

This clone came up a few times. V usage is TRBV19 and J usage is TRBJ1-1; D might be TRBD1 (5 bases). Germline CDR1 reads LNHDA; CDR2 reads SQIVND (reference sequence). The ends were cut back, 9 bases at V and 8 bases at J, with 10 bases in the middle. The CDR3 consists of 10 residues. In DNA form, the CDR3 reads TGTGCCAGGCCATACAGGGAAGCTTTCTTT. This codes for CARPYREAFF.